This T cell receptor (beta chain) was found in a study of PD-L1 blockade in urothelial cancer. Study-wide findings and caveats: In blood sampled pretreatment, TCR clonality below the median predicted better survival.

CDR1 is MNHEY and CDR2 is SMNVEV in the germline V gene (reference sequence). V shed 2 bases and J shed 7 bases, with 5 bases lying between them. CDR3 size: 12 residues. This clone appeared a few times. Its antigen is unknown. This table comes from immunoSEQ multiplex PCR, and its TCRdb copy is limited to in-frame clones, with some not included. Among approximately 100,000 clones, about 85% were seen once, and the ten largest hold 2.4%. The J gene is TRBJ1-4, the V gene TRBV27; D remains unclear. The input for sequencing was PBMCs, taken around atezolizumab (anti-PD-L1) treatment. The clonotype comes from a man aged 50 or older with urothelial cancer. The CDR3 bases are TGTGCCAGCAGTTTAGAGGGTGAAAAACTGTTTTTT. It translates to CASSLEGEKLFF.